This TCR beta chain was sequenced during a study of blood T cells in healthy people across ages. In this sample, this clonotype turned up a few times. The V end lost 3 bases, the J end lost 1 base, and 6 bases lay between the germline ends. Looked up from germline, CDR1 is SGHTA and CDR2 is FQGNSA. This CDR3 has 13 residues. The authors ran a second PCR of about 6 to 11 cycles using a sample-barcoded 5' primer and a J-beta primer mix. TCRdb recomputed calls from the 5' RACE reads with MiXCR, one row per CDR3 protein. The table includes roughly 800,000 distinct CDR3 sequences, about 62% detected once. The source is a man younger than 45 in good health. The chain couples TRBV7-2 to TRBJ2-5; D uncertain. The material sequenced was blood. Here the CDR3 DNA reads TGTGCCAGCAGCTTTCAACCCCAAGAGACCCAGTACTTC. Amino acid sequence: CASSFQPQETQYF.